This T cell receptor (beta chain) was recorded in a study of cytomegalovirus exposure and HLA in healthy donors. This clone was counted between two and nine times. Its antigen is unidentified. CDR1 and CDR2 from the germline V gene are MGHRA and YSYEKL. Trimming pared 4 bases from V and 4 bases from J, leaving 11 bases between. The CDR3 spans 14 residues. General observations from the study: In a later analysis, CMV-associated beta chains were mostly HLA-associated, it appeared. Most subjects' HLA-A and HLA-B alleles were reportedly predicted from TCR beta sequences.

The PCR employed 60 Vbeta primers together with 13 Jbeta primers. The repertoire was sequenced with immunoSEQ multiplex PCR; TCRdb's copy has only in-frame clones and lacks some. The table shows about 150,000 clones, with about two thirds occurring only once. The chain recombines TRBV4-1 with TRBJ1-5, with D tentatively TRBD1 (5 bases). What was sequenced was PBMCs. The sequence was collected from a woman aged 60-75 years in good health and CMV-seropositive. In nucleotides, the CDR3 is TGCGCCAGCAGCCTAACCCAGGGTAATCAGCCCCAGCATTTT. This gives the protein CASSLTQGNQPQHF.